The subject of this entry is one T cell receptor (beta chain). Its antigen is not yet known. Nothing much larger sits one base from this clone, and base qualities are not available. The CDR3 runs 19 residues from the cysteine to the phenylalanine. Only CDR3 DNA is held: 57 bases, read in frame from base 1. The germline V gene encodes CDR1 MNHNS and CDR2 SASEGT. V and J are trimmed by 0 bases and 4 bases, and the gene matches miss 16 bases of the junction. The cohort consisted of some 730 healthy bone marrow donors. Cohort members were all nominally healthy when sampled, although unrecorded immune exposures were likely present. The donor was CMV seropositive and was included in the group of 250 to 350 seropositive cohort members. Every donor gave a peripheral blood sample, and the peripheral blood mononuclear cells from that sample were used for TCR beta sequencing. Genomic DNA extraction from the blood cell samples was performed with the Qiagen DNeasy Blood Extraction Kit.

This record belongs to a study of cytomegalovirus exposure and HLA in healthy donors (dated 2017 in TCRdb). The study in broad terms: In an earlier analysis of 550 to 750 of the donors, 276 Gb of sequence data and approximately 100 million unique TCR beta sequences from roughly 190 million T cells were reported. An early release that covered more than 550 HLA-typed donors contained approximately 300 gigabases of sequencing data and some 87 million unique TCR sequences. Of the roughly 400 genotyped donors, 65% to 90% fell in the genetic ancestry cluster associated with self-reported Caucasian donors. The study aimed to test whether signatures of past pathogen exposure could be identified by cataloging public T cell receptors. Using immunosequencing, the study profiled T cell repertoires from about 610 subjects and related those repertoires to cytomegalovirus serostatus. A separate validation cohort of more than 100 different subjects was used in addition to the 666-subject first cohort. High-throughput TCR immunosequencing, statistical association of individual TCRs with disease status, and machine learning were combined to predict cytomegalovirus infection status. A later analysis re-examined previously published TCR beta repertoires from about 670 donors and added high-resolution HLA genotyping to investigate patterns of TCR occurrence. The later analysis used no new phenotypic data to find candidate immune exposures, relying instead on TCR beta sequences and their occurrence across donors. An earlier analysis of some 500 of the donors applied high-throughput TCR beta sequencing to assess whether each TCR beta V gene segment acted as functional or pseudogenic. Donor age, sex, ethnicity and CMV serostatus were compiled alongside the repertoire data. Genome-wide SNP genotypes for about three fifths of the 666 donors were used in a later genetic analysis, which treated that subset as a discovery cohort. Every repertoire in the discovery cohort had been generated on one and the same sequencing platform. Class I and class II HLA loci were covered by the typing at four-digit resolution. Typing coverage varied by locus: about 629-630 donors for A, B, C, DRB1 and DQB1; under 550 for DQA1; more than 600 for DPA1; some 470 for DPB1. Roughly 5 DR-DQ haplotypes were handled as single units for association and clustering, since linkage in the cohort was strong. Across approximately 400 genotyped donors of the cohort, an average of approximately 240,000 unique TCR beta nucleotide sequences per donor were sequenced, and around 20% of those sequences were non-productive.

Libraries were made using the immunoSEQ multiplex PCR assay. The multiplex PCR relied on a mix of 60 forward primers for TCR Vbeta segments and 13 reverse primers for TCR Jbeta segments. The CDR3 region of rearranged TCR beta genes was amplified from genomic DNA by a multiplex PCR assay. The Illumina HiSeq System was used to sequence the amplified TCR beta libraries as 87-base-pair reads. Turning to the authors' computational methods: A later analysis counted some 74 million unique TCR beta chains across the 666 repertoires, and some 11 million of these chains were shared by at least two donors. Raw reads were error-corrected and collapsed into unique sequences with a nearest-neighbor algorithm that merged closely related sequences to remove PCR and sequencing errors. CDR3 sequences were aligned to IMGT reference sequences to assign V, D and J gene segments. For a sequence to be retained, a match of at least six nucleotides to both a V gene segment and a J gene segment was required. A rearrangement was called productive if the CDR3 had no stop codons and remained in frame with V and J, and every other rearrangement was called non-productive. CDR3 was defined by IMGT convention, running from the second conserved V-encoded cysteine to the conserved J-encoded phenylalanine. Sequences without an unambiguous match to a single V gene segment were excluded from the earlier analysis of several hundred of the donors. In an earlier analysis of several hundred of the donors, V segments were called functional above 56.7% productive rearrangements and were called segregating when the between-donor standard deviation exceeded 5%. A statistical classification framework was built for diagnosing cytomegalovirus status from the catalog of TCR beta chain sequences. A later analysis assigned V and J genes by comparing TCR nucleotide sequences with IMGT/GENE-DB human TR gene sequences. Using the TCRdist pipeline, a later analysis assigned CDR3 sequences along with most-parsimonious VDJ recombination scenarios. In a later analysis, every TCR beta chain was defined by the combination of its CDR3 amino acid sequence and its V-gene family, and reads without a unique V-gene family were dropped. In a later analysis, around 650 highly shared, low-generation-probability nucleotide sequences were removed to address suspected cross-contamination and a sequencing artifact. For each public chain, a later analysis derived a clonal expansion index from normalized ranks of inferred template counts within each repertoire. In a later analysis, generation probabilities were computed with a VDJ recombination model fitted to out-of-frame rearrangements, and the resulting probabilities were checked against IGoR. Hypergeometric tests were used in a later analysis to score TCR-TCR, TCR-HLA and TCR-CMV co-occurrence, with a repertoire-size bias correction applied to the TCR pairs. In a later analysis, false discovery rates were estimated by permuting HLA or CMV assignments 20 times. In a later analysis, co-occurring TCRs were grouped with DBSCAN, and TCRdist sequence similarity was added when clustering was performed within HLA-allele-positive subsets. Repertoires with fewer than 30,000 or more than 120,000 public chains, plus five repertoires with anomalous nucleotide sharing, were excluded from co-occurrence clustering. Drawn from immuneACCESS, this table holds only the in-frame rearrangements with V and J called that TCRdb kept. Clones are partly lost; checked studies trace under half to an unresolved V gene and leave the rest unexplained. V, J and clone size are those of that table, while D and trimming were read from the DNA. This sample has 60,000 to 70,000 clones in its table, and approximately 71% of those were observed once. The ten largest clones capture approximately 7.6% of the sample.

The full study reports these points: HLA typing was unavailable for some donors at each locus, so association tests used only the typed subset. CMV serostatus was the only immune exposure information available for the cohort. In a later analysis, several top co-occurrence clusters were reported to appear linked to parvovirus B19, influenza, CMV and Epstein-Barr virus. Correlated functional status among segregating V segments might reflect linkage disequilibrium, but an unknown experimental factor could not be ruled out. This cohort had only TCR beta chains sequenced, and the lack of alpha or paired-chain data limited which features could be detected. It was suggested by the authors that the approach could potentially be generalized to other disease states and immunological phenotypes. A few of the identified cytomegalovirus-associated TCR beta chains were confirmed in vitro to be specific for cytomegalovirus antigens. The study listed 150 to 200 TCR beta chains as associated with cytomegalovirus. In a later analysis, around 17,000 TCR beta sequences were associated with specific HLA alleles at a false discovery rate of 0.05. An association between a missense DCLRE1C variant and V-gene and J-gene trimming of TCR beta chains was found in a later genetic analysis and replicated in an independent cohort. A cluster of highly shared sequence variants was judged likely to be a technical artifact of the sequencing pipeline. Some IMGT-functional V segments, including TRBV6-2 and TRBV6-3, could not be told apart with the 87-base-pair reads, so those segments were excluded. A further reported finding was that TCR beta sequences accurately predicted the HLA-A and HLA-B alleles for most subjects in the first cohort. When HLA alleles, especially DR and DQ, strongly co-occurred, TCR associations were difficult to assign to individual alleles. According to a later genetic analysis, donors in an Asian-associated ancestry cluster had fewer N-insertions in productive TCRs than the approximately 650-donor mean. Because counts were too low, some 17 rarely observed V segments, including chromosome 9 orphons, were excluded from the earlier analysis of several hundred of the donors. In a later analysis, the rate of TCR association differed among HLA loci, with DRB1 alleles having the most associated TCRs and HLA-C alleles having the fewest. While some public TCRs were present in many individuals, most TCR sequences turned up only very rarely across donors. In a later analysis, HLA-associated TCR beta chains showed more clonal expansion and lower generation probabilities than non-associated chains that were equally common. In an earlier analysis of fewer than 750 of the donors, most TCR beta V segments were observed in productive rearrangements about 90% or about 30% of the time, broadly matching IMGT annotations. The presence/absence analyses assumed that sequencing depth was roughly uniform across donors, and that assumption may not be true. Cytomegalovirus status was reported to be diagnosed by the classifier with high specificity and sensitivity in both the original and validation cohorts. Most CMV-associated TCR beta chains appeared to be HLA-restricted in a later analysis, and the HLA associations seemed to be driven largely by CMV exposure.

Here the chain combines TRBV6-1 and TRBJ1-2, and TRBD1 matches 8 of the central bases. The sequenced sample consisted of PBMCs. The receptor was isolated from a man between 60 and 75 years old in good health and CMV-seropositive. The CDR3 corresponds to CASSEALLGPGQVAYGYTF. In nucleotides, the sequence is TGTGCCAGCAGTGAAGCGCTATTGGGCCCGGGACAGGTAGCCTATGGCTACACCTTC.